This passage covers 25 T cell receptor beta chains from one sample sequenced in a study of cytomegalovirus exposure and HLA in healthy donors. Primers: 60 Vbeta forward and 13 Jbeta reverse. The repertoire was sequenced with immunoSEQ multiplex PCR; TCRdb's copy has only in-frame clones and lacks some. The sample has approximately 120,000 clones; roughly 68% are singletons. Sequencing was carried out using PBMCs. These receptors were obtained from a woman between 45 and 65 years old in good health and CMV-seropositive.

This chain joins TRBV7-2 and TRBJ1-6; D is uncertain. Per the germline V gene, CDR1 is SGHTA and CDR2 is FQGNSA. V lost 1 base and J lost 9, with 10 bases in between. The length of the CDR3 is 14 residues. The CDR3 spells CASSLGEHASPLHF. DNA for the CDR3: TGTGCCAGCAGCTTAGGAGAGCATGCTTCACCCCTCCACTTT.

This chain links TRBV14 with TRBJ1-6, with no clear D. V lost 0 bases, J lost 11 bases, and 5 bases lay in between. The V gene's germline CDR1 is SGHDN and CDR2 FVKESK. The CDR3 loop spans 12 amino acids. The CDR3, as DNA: TGTGCCAGCAGCCAAGACAGGCCACCCCTCCACTTT. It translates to CASSQDRPPLHF.

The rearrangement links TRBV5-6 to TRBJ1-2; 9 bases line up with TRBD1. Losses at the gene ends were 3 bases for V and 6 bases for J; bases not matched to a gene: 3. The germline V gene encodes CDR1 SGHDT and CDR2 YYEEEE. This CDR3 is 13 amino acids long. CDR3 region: CASSYTGGDGYTF. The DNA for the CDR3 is TGTGCCAGCAGCTACACAGGGGGCGATGGCTACACCTTC.

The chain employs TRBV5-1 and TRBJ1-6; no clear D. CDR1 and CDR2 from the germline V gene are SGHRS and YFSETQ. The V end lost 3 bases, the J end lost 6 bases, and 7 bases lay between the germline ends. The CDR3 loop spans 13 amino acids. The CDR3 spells CASSSEINSPLHF. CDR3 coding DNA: TGCGCCAGCAGCTCCGAGATTAATTCACCCCTCCACTTT.

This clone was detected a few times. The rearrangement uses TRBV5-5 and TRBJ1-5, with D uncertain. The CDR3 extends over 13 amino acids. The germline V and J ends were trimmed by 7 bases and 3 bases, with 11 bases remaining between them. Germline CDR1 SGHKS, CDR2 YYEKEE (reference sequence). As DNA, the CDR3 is TGTGCCAGCCAAAGGGAGGACAATCAGCCCCAGCATTTT. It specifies CASQREDNQPQHF.

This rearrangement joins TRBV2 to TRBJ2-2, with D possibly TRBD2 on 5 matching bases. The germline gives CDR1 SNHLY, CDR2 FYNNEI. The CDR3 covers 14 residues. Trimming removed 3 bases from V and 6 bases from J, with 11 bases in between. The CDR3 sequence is CASSDFSGSGELFF. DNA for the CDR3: TGTGCCAGCAGTGATTTTTCGGGGTCCGGGGAGCTGTTTTTT.

This CDR3 is CASSLDGRGNSPLHF. CDR3 DNA: TGTGCCAGCAGCTTGGACGGACGGGGAAATTCACCCCTCCACTTT. The J gene is TRBJ1-6, the V gene TRBV5-5; D not resolved. Trimming removed 0 bases from V and 7 bases from J, with 11 bases in between. CDR3 length: 15 amino acids. Germline CDR1 reads SGHKS; CDR2 reads YYEKEE (reference sequence).

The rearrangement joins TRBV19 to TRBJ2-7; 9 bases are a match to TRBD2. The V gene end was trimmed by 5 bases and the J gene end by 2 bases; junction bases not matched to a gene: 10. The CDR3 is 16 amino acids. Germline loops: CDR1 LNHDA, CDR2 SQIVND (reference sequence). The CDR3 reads CASSPRGAGGTYEQYF. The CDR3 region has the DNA TGTGCCAGTAGTCCCCGTGGGGCGGGGGGGACCTACGAGCAGTACTTC.

Written as DNA, the CDR3 is TGTGCCACCGCCTTGGCAGGGAACTATGGCTACACCTTC. Translating it yields CATALAGNYGYTF. The chain employs TRBV10-3 and TRBJ1-2; D is possibly TRBD1 (5 bases). This CDR3 is built from 13 residues. Between the trimmed V and J ends, which lost 10 bases and 2 bases, there was a span of 14 bases. CDR1 and CDR2 (germline): ENHRY, SYGVKD.

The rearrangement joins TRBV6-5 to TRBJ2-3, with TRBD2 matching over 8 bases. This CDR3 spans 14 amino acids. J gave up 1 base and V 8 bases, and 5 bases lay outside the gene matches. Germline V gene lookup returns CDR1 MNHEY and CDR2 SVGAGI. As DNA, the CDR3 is TGTGCCAGCTCCCGTAGCGGGGGCACAGATACGCAGTATTTT. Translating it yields CASSRSGGTDTQYF.

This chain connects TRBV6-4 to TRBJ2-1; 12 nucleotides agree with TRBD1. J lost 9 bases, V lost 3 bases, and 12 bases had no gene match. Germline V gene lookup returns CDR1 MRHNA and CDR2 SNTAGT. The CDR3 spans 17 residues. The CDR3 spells CASSDDDPGTGGREQFF. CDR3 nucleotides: TGTGCCAGCAGTGATGACGACCCCGGGACAGGGGGCCGTGAGCAGTTCTTC.

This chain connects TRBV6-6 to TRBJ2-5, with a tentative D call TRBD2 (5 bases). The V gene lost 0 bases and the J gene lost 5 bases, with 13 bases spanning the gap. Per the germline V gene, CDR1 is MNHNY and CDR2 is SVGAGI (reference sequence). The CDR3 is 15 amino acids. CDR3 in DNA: TGTGCCAGCAGTTACTCACCCGGGGATGGGGAGACCCAGTACTTC. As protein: CASSYSPGDGETQYF.

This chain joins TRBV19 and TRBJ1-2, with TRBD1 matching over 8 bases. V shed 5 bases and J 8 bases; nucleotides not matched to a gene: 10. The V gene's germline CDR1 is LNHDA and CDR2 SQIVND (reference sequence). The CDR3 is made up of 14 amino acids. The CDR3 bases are TGTGCCAGTAGTTTCTTGGACAGGGAGGGCGGCTACACCTTC. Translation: CASSFLDREGGYTF.

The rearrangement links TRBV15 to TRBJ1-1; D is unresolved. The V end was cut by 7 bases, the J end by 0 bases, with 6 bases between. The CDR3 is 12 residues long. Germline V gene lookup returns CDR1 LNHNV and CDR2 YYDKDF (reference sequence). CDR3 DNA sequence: TGTGCCACCACAAGCATGAACACTGAAGCTTTCTTT. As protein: CATTSMNTEAFF.

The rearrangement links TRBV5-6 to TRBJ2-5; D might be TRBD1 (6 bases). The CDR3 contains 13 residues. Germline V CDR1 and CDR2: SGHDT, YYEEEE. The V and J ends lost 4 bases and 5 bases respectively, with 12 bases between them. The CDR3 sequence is CASSIGQQETQYF. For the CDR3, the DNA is TGTGCCAGCAGCATAGGACAGCAGGAGACCCAGTACTTC.

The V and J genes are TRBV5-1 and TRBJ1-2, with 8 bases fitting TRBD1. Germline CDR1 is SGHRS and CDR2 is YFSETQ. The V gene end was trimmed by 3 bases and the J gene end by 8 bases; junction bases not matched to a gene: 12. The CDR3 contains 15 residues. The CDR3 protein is CASSSGQGGLEGYTF. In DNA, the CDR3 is TGCGCCAGCAGCTCCGGACAGGGAGGATTAGAAGGCTACACCTTC.

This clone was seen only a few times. This CDR3 is CASSPGVGAEQYF. CDR3 coding DNA: TGCGCCAGCAGCCCAGGGGTCGGGGCCGAGCAGTACTTC. This sequence joins TRBV4-1 and TRBJ2-7, with D possibly being TRBD1 (6 bases). V was cut by 4 bases and J by 6 bases, with 13 bases left in between. Germline V gene data show CDR1 as MGHRA and CDR2 as YSYEKL. The CDR3 runs to 13 residues.

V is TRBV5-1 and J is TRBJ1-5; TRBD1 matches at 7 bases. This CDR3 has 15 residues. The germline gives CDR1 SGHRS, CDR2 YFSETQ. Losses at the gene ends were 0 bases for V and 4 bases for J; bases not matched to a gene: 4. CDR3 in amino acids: CASSLAGRGNQPQHF. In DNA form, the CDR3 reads TGCGCCAGCAGCTTGGCCGGCAGGGGGAATCAGCCCCAGCATTTT.

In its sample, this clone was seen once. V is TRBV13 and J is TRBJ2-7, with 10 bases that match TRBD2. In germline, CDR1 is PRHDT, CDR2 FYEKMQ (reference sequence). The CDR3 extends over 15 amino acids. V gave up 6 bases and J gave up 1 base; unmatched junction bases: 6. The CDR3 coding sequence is TGTGCCAGCAGTCTTAGGACTAGCGGTTCCTACGAGCAGTACTTC. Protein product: CASSLRTSGSYEQYF.

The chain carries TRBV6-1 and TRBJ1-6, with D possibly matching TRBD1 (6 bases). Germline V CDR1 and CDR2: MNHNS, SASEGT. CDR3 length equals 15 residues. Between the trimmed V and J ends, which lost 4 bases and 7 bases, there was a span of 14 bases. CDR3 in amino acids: CASSGQGTQNSPLHF. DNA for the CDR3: TGTGCCAGCAGTGGGCAGGGGACCCAAAATTCACCCCTCCACTTT.

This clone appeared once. CDR3 residues: CASSVSKKGGAWRDYTF. The CDR3 region has the DNA TGTGCCAGCAGCGTATCTAAAAAGGGTGGGGCGTGGCGTGACTACACCTTC. The chain carries TRBV9 and TRBJ1-2; D may be TRBD1 (5 bases). The length of the CDR3 is 17 residues. Between the trimmed V and J ends, which lost 1 base and 10 bases, there was a span of 26 bases. CDR1 is SGDLS, CDR2 YYNGEE, per germline.

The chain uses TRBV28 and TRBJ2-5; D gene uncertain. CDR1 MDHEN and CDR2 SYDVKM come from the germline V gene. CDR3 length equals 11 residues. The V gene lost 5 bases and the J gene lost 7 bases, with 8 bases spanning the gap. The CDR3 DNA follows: TGTGCCAGCAGTGCGGCTGGGACCCAGTACTTC. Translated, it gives CASSAAGTQYF.

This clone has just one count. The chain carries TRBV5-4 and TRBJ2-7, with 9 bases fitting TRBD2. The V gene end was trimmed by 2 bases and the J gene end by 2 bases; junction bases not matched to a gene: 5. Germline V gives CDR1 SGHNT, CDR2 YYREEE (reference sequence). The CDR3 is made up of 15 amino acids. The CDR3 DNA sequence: TGTGCCAGCAGCTTCCGGAGCGGGGGGCCCTACGAGCAGTACTTC. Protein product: CASSFRSGGPYEQYF.

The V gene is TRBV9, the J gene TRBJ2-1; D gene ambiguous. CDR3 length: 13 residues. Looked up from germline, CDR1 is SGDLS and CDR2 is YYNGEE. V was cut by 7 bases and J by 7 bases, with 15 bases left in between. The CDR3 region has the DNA TGTGCCAGCGCCCTGGGCTTACTTAATGAGCAGTTCTTC. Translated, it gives CASALGLLNEQFF.

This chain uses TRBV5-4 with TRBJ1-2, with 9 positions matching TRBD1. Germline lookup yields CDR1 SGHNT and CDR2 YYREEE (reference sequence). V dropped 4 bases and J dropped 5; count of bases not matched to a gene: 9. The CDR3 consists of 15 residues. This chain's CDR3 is CASSPGGQGTYGYTF. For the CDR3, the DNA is TGTGCCAGCAGCCCGGGTGGACAGGGGACGTATGGCTACACCTTC.